This T cell receptor beta chain was profiled in a study of T cells after yellow fever vaccination. The wider study: Libraries from low-cell-number fractions were prepared with the SMART-Seq v4 Ultra Low Input RNA kit. Study results and limitations: The study re-detected most primary-vaccination clones after the booster (around 96% CD4, 88% CD8).

In germline, CDR1 is SGHTA, CDR2 FQGNSA. CDR3 length equals 16 residues. V was cut by 5 bases and J by 1 base, with 17 bases left in between. TCRdb recomputed calls from the 5' RACE reads with MiXCR, one row per CDR3 protein. This table has 100,000 to 150,000 distinct CDR3 sequences, roughly 9% appearing once. Only a few counts were recorded for this clonotype. Its specificity is unknown. This chain uses TRBV7-2 with TRBJ2-5, with unresolved D. The sample was CD8+ T cells sorted from PBMCs, taken on the day of the yellow fever booster vaccination. The TCR sequence derives from a man between 18 and 35 years old who received the YFV17D yellow fever vaccine. This CDR3 is CASSAVGRIVQETQYF. The CDR3 DNA is TGTGCCAGCAGCGCGGTGGGTCGAATAGTCCAAGAGACCCAGTACTTC.